This TCR beta chain is from a study of PD-L1 blockade in urothelial cancer. Study in general: The patients had undergone anywhere from 0 to 3 prior chemotherapy regimens.

Time point: pretreatment peripheral blood. Every PCR received spiked-in synthetic TCR analog templates. Clones were read by immunoSEQ multiplex PCR, and TCRdb kept only the in-frame ones, dropping some. This table holds tens of thousands of clones, 65% to 90% found once. V lost 0 bases, J lost 4 bases, and 8 bases stayed unmatched. The CDR3 runs to 18 residues. Germline CDR1 reads LNHDA; CDR2 reads SQIVND (reference sequence). The specimen was PBMCs, collected around atezolizumab (anti-PD-L1) treatment. The sequence derives from a man aged 55-75 years with urothelial cancer. The chain uses TRBV19 and TRBJ2-2; TRBD1 aligns across 10 bases. CDR3 protein: CASSIDRDRGFFTGELFF. The CDR3 DNA follows: TGTGCCAGTAGTATAGATCGGGACAGGGGTTTTTTCACCGGGGAGCTGTTTTTT.